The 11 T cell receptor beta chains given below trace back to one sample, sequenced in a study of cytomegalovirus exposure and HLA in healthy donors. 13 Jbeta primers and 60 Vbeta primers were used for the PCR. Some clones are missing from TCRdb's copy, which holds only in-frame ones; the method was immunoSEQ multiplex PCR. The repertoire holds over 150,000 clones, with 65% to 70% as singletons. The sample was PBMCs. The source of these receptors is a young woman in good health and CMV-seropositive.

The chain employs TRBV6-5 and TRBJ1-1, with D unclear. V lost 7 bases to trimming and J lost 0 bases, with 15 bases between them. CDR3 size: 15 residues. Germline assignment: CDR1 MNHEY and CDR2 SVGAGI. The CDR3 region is CASTRVSSLNTEAFF. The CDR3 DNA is TGTGCCAGCACCCGAGTATCAAGTTTGAACACTGAAGCTTTCTTT.

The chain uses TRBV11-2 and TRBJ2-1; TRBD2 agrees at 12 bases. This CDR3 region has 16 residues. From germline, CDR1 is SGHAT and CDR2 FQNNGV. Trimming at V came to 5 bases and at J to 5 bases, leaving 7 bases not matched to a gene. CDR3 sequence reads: CASSTLAGGGNNEQFF. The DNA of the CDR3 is TGTGCCAGCAGCACACTAGCGGGAGGTGGTAACAATGAGCAGTTCTTC.

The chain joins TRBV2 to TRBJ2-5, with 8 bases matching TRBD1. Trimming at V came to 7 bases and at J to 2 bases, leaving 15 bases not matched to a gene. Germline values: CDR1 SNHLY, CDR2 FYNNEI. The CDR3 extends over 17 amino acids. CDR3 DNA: TGTGCCAGCACTAATAAACTGTACAGGACAGGGCAAGAGACCCAGTACTTC. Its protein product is CASTNKLYRTGQETQYF.

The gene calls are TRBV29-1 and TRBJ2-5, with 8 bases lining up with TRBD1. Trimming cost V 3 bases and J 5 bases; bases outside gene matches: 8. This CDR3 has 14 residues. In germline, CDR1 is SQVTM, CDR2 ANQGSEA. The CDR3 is CSVEGSDRVETQYF. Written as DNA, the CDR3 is TGCAGCGTTGAGGGCTCGGACAGGGTGGAGACCCAGTACTTC.

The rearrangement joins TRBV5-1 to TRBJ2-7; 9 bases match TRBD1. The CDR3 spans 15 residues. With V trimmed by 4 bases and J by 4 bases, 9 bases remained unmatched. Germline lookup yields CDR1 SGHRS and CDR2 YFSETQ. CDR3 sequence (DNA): TGCGCCAGCAGCGAAGGAGACAGGGGGGGGTACGAGCAGTACTTC. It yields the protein CASSEGDRGGYEQYF.

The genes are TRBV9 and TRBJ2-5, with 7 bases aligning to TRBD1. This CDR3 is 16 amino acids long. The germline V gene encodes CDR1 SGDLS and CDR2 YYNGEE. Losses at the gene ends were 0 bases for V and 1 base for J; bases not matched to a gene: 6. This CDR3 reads CASSVGTTGVQETQYF. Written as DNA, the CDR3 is TGTGCCAGCAGCGTAGGGACAACAGGGGTCCAAGAGACCCAGTACTTC.

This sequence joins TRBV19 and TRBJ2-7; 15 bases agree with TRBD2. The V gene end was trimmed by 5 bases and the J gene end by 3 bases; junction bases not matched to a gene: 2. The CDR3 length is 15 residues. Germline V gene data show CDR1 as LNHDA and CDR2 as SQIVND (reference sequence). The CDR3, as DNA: TGTGCCAGTAGTCAGGGACTAGCGGGGGGCTACGAGCAGTACTTC. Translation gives CASSQGLAGGYEQYF.

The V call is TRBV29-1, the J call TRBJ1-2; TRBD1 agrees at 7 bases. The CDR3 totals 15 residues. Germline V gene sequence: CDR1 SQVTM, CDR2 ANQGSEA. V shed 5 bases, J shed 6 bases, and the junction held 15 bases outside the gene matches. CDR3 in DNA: TGCAGCGTTACCCCTCGAAGGGGGCGCAAAAATGGCTACACCTTC. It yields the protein CSVTPRRGRKNGYTF.

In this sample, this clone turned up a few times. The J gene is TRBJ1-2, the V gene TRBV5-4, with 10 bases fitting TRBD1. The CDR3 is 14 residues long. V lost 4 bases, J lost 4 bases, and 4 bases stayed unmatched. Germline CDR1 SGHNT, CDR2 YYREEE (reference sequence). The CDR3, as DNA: TGTGCCAGCAGCGGCAGGGACAGGGGCTATGGCTACACCTTC. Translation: CASSGRDRGYGYTF.

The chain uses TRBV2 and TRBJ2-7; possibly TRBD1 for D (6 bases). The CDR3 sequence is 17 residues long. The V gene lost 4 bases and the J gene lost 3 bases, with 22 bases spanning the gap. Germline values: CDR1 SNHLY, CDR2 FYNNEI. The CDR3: CASSGWDTRFRNYEQYF. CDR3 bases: TGTGCCAGCAGTGGTTGGGACACCCGCTTTCGAAACTACGAGCAGTACTTC.

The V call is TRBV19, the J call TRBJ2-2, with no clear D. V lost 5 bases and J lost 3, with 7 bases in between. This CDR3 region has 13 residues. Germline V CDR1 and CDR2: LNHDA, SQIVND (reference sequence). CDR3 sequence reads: CASSRLDTGELFF. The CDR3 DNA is TGTGCCAGTAGTCGGTTAGACACCGGGGAGCTGTTTTTT.